The T cell receptor beta chain described here comes from a study of identical twins. This clonotype was picked up a small number of times. In germline, CDR1 is SQVTM, CDR2 ANQGSEA. The ends were cut back, 3 bases at V and 7 bases at J, with 18 bases in the middle. This CDR3 region has 14 residues. MiXCR was run by TCRdb on the 5' RACE reads, yielding one entry per CDR3 protein. The sample records about 520,000 distinct CDR3 sequences, around 20% being singletons. The same sample was also studied in work on T cells expressing NK-cell markers.

This clonotype was sampled from a woman between 18 and 29 years old in good health. The sample comprised CD4+ T cells sorted from blood. The chain is built from TRBV29-1 and TRBJ1-2; TRBD1 is a possible D gene (5 bases). CDR3 loop: CSVDSRGPSGGYTF. The CDR3 coding sequence is TGCAGCGTTGATTCTAGGGGACCATCTGGTGGCTACACCTTC.